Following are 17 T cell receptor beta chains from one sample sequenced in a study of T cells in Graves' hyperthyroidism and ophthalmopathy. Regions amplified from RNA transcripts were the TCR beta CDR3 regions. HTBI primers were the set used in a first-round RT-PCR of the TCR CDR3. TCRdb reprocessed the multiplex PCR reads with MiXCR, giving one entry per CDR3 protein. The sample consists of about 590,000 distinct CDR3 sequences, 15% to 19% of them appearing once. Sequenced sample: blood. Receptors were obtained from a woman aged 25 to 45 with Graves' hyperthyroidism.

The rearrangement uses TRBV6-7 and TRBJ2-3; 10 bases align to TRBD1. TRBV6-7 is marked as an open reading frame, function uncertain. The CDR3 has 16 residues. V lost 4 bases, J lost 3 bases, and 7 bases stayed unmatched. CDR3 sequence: CASSSSPGQGTDTQYF. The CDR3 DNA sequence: TGTGCCAGCAGTTCCTCCCCGGGACAGGGGACAGATACGCAGTATTTT.

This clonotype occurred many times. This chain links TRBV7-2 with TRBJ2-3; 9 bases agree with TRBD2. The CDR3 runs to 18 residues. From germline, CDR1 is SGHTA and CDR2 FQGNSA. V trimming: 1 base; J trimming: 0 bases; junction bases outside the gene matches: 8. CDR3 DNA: TGTGCCAGCAGCTTAGATAGCGGGAGAGCCCGTAGCACAGATACGCAGTATTTT. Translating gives CASSLDSGRARSTDTQYF. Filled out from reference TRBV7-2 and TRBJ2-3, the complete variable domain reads GAGVSQSPSNKVTEKGKDVELRCDPISGHTALYWYRQSLGQGLEFLIYFQGNSAPDKSGLPSDRFSAERTGGSVSTLTIQRTQQEDSAVYLCASSLDSGRARSTDTQYFGPGTRLTVL.

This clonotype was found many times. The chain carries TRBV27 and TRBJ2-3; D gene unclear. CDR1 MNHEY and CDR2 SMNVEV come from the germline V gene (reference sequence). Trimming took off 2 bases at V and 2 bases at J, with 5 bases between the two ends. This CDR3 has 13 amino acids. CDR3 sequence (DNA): TGTGCCAGCAGTTTAGAGTACACAGATACGCAGTATTTT. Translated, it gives CASSLEYTDTQYF.

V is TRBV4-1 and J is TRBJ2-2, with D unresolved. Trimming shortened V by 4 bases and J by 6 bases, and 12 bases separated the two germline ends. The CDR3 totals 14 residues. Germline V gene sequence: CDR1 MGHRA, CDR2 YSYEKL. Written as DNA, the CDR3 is TGCGCCAGCAGCCTCCCTAGATCGGCCGGGGAGCTGTTTTTT. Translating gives CASSLPRSAGELFF.

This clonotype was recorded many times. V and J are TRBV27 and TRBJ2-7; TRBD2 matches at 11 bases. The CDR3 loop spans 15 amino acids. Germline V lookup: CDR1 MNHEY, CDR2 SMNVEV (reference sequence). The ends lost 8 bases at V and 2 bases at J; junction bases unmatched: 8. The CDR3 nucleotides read TGTGCCAGCGCAAATTTAGCGGGAGGGCCCTACGAGCAGTACTTC. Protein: CASANLAGGPYEQYF.

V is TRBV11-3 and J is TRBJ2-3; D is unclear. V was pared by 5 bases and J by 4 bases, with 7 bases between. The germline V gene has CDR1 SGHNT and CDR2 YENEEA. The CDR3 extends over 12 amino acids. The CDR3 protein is CASSGASDTQYF. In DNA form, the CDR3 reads TGTGCCAGCAGCGGAGCGTCAGATACGCAGTATTTT.

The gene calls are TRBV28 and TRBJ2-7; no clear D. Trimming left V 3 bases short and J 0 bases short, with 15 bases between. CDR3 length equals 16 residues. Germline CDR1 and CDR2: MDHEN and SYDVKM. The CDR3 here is CASSFELSLSSYEQYF. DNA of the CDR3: TGTGCCAGCAGTTTTGAGTTATCCCTCTCCTCCTACGAGCAGTACTTC.

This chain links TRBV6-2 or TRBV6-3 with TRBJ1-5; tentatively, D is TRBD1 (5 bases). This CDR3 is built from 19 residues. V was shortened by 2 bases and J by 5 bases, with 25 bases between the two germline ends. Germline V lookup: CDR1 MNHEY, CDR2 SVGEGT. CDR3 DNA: TGTGCCAGCAGTTACAGTACCGGGCGGCAACCGGGACCTCATCAGCCCCAGCATTTT. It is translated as CASSYSTGRQPGPHQPQHF.

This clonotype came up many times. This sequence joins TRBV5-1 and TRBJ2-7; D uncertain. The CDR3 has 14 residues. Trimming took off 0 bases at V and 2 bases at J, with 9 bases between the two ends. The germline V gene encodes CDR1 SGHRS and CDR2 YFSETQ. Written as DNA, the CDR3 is TGCGCCAGCAGCTTGGAGCTCAGGCCCTACGAGCAGTACTTC. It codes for CASSLELRPYEQYF.

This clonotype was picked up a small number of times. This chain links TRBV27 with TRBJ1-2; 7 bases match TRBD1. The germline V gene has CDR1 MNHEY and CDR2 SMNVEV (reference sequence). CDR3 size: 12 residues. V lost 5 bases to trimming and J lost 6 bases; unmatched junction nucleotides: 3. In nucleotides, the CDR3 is TGTGCCAGCAGTAATGGACAGGATGGCTACACCTTC. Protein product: CASSNGQDGYTF.

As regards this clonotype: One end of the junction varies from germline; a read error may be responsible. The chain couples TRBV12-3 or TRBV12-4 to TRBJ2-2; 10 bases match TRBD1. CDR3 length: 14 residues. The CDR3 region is CASRGTGAGGELLF. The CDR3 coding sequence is TGTGCCAGCAGGGGGACAGGGGCCGGCGGGGAGCTGCTTTTT.

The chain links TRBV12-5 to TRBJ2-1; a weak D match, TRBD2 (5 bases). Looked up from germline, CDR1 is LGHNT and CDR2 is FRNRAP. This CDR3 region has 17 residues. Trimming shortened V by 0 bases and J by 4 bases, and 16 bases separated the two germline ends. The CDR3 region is CASGLVALAGSYNEQFF. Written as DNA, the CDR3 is TGTGCTAGTGGTTTGGTCGCTCTCGCGGGCAGTTACAATGAGCAGTTCTTC.

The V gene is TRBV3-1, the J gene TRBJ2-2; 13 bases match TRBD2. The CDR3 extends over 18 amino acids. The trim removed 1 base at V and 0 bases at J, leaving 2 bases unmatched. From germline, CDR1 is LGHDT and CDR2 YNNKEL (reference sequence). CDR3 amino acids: CASSQGLAGGANTGELFF. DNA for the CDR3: TGTGCCAGCAGCCAAGGACTAGCGGGAGGCGCGAACACCGGGGAGCTGTTTTTT.

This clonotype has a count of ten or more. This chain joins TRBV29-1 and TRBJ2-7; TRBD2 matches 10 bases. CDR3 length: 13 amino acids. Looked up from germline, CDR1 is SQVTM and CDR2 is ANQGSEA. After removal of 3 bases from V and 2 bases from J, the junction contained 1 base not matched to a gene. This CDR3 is CSVDLAGAYEQYF. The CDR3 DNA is TGCAGCGTTGATCTAGCGGGAGCCTACGAGCAGTACTTC.

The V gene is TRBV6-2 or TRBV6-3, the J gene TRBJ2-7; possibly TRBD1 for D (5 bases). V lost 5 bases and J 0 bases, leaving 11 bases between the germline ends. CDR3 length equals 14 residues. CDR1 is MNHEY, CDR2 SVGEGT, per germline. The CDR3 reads CASSPHRSSYEQYF. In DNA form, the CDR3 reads TGTGCCAGCAGTCCCCACAGGAGCTCCTACGAGCAGTACTTC.

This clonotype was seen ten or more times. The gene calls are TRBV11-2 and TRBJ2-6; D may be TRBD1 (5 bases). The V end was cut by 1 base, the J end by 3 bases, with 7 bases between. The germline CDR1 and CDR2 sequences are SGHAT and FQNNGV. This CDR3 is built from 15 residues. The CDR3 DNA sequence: TGTGCCAGCAGCTTAGCAGGGATTGGGGCCAACGTCCTGACTTTC. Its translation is CASSLAGIGANVLTF.

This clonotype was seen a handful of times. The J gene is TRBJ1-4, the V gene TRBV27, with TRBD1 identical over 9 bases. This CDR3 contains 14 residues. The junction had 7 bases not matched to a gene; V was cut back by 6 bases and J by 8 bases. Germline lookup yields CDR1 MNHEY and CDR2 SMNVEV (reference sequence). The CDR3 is CASRQQGAGEKLFF. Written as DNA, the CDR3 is TGTGCCAGCAGACAACAGGGGGCGGGAGAAAAACTGTTTTTT. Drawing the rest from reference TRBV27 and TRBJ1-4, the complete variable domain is EAQVTQNPRYLITVTGKKLTVTCSQNMNHEYMSWYRQDPGLGLRQIYYSMNVEVTDKGDVPEGYKVSRKEKRNFPLILESPSPNQTSLYFCASRQQGAGEKLFFGSGTQLSVL.